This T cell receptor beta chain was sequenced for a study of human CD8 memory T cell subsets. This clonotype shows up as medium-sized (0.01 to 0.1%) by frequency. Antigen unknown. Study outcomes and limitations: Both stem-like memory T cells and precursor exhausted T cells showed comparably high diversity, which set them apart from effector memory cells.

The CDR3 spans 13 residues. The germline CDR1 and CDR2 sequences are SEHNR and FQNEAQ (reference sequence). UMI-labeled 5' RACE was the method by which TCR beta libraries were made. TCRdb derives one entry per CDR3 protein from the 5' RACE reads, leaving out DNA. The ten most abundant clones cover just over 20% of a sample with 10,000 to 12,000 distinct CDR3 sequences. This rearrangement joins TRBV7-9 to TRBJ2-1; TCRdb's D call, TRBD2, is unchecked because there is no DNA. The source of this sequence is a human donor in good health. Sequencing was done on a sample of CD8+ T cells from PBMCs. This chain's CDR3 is CASNGGGVGEQFF.